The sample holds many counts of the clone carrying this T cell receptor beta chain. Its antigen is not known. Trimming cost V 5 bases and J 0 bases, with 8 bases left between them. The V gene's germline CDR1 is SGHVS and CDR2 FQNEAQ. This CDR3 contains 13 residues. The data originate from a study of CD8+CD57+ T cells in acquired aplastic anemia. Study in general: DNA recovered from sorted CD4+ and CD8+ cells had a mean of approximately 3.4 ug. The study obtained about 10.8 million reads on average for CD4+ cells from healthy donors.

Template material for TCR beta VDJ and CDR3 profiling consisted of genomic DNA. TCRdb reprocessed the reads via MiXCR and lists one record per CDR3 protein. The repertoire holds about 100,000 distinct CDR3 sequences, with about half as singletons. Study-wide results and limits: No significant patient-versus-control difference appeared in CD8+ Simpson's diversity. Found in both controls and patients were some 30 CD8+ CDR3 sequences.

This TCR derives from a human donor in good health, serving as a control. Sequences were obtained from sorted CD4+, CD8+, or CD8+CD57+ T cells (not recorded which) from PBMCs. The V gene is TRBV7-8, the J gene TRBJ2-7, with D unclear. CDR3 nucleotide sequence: TGTGCCAGCAGCCCTTCAAGCTCCTACGAGCAGTACTTC. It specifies CASSPSSSYEQYF.